This T cell receptor beta chain was obtained from a study of Graves' ophthalmopathy and Graves' hyperthyroidism. Study-wide background: Before any treatment was given, at initial diagnosis, peripheral blood was collected.

The authors amplified TCR beta CDR3 regions, and they did so from RNA transcripts for repertoire sequencing. An initial RT-PCR round employing HTBI primers preceded a second-round multiplex PCR. TCRdb redid the calling of the multiplex PCR reads with MiXCR, one entry per CDR3 protein. Of 400,000 to 450,000 distinct CDR3 sequences detected, around 20% appear once; the ten largest clones hold roughly 3.2%. Findings of the study overall: Built on 13 signatures, a model told ophthalmopathy apart from stable hyperthyroidism with about 85% sensitivity and under 83% specificity. Also, most clonotypes expanded in the thyroid above 0.001 frequency appeared in blood. The study's model predicted ophthalmopathy progression at 65% to 71% sensitivity and 72.22% specificity.

Germline assignment: CDR1 LNHDA and CDR2 SQIVND (reference sequence). J lost 11 bases, V lost 4 bases, and 6 bases had no gene match. The CDR3 is made up of 13 amino acids. With respect to this clonotype: Antigen: not known.

The chain links TRBV19 to TRBJ1-1; 11 nucleotides line up with TRBD1. Sequenced sample: peripheral blood. The clonotype comes from a young woman with stable Graves' hyperthyroidism. CDR3 protein: CASSTGTGGVAFF. The CDR3 region has the DNA TGTGCCAGTAGTACTGGGACAGGGGGTGTTGCTTTCTTT.